This T cell receptor (beta chain) was identified during a study of identical twins. This clonotype was detected a few times. Unique molecular identifiers were present on cDNA, and template switching added a universal primer site. TCRdb reanalysed the 5' RACE reads using MiXCR and keeps one entry per CDR3 protein. Of approximately 240,000 distinct CDR3 sequences listed, around 15% are singletons. The length of the CDR3 is 16 residues. Germline V gene sequence: CDR1 LNHNV, CDR2 YYDKDF (reference sequence). Trimming took 1 base from V and 4 from J, leaving 16 bases between them. The clonotype originates from a woman aged 18-29 years in good health. The chain is built from TRBV15 and TRBJ1-2; D is perhaps TRBD1 (5 bases). The sample taken for sequencing was memory (CD45RO+) T cells sorted from blood. The CDR3 loop is CATSRGGVWLFYGYTF. DNA for the CDR3: TGTGCCACCAGCAGAGGGGGGGTTTGGTTGTTCTATGGCTACACCTTC.